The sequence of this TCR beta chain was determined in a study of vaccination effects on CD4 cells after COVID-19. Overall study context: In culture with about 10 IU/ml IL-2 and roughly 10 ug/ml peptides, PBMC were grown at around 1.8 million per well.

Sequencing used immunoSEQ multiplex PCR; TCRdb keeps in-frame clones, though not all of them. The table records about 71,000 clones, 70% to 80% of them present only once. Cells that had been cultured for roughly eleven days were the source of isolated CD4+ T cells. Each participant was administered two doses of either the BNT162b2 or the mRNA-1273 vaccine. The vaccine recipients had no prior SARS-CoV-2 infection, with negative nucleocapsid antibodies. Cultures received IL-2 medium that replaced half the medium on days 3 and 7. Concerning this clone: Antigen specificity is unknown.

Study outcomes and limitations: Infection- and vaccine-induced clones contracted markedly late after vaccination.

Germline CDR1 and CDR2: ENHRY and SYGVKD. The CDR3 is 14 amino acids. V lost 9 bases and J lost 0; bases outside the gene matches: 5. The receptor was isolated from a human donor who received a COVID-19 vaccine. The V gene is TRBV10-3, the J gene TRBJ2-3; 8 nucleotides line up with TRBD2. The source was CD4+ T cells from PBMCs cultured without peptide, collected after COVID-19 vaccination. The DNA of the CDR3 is TGTGCCATTAGTAGCGGGGTTAGCACAGATACGCAGTATTTT. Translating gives CAISSGVSTDTQYF.